This T cell receptor (beta chain) was observed in a study of tumor-infiltrating lymphocytes in primary liver carcinoma. Germline CDR1 SQVTM, CDR2 ANQGSEA. V lost 5 bases and J lost 5; bases outside the gene matches: 10. The CDR3 sequence is 14 residues long. With respect to this clonotype: A much larger clone differs by one base, so this may be a read error.

Out of unsorted whole blood came the blood RNA, and germline DNA was extracted as well. TCR beta cDNA was made from around 520 ng total RNA with a constant-region primer. Investigators got TCR beta libraries out of three nested multiplex PCR rounds, done with slightly modified ARM-PCR. Investigators reported that the first two PCR rounds, at roughly 10 cycles each, used TRBV1-TRBV30 forward primers with a C-beta reverse primer. One entry per CDR3 protein, called by TCRdb with MiXCR from the multiplex PCR reads. The table lists fewer than 400,000 distinct CDR3 sequences, 50% to 75% of them singletons, with over 15% in the top ten.

The sequence derives from a woman in her 30s with primary liver carcinoma and hepatitis B virus infection. The sample taken for sequencing was peripheral blood. This chain connects TRBV29-1 to TRBJ2-7, with 9 nucleotides matching TRBD2. Here the CDR3 reads CSVYSGRSVNEQYF. The CDR3 DNA reads as TGCAGCGTTTATAGCGGGAGAAGTGTAAACGAGCAGTACTTC.